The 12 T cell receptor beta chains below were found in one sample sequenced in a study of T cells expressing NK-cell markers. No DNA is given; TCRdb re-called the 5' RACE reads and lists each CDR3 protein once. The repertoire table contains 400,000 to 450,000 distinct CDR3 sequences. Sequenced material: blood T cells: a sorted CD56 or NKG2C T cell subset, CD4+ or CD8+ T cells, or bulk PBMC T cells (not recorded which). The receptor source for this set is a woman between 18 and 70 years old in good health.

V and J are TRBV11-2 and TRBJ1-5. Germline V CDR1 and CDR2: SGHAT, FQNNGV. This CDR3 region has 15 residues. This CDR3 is CASSLVPLPNQPQHF.

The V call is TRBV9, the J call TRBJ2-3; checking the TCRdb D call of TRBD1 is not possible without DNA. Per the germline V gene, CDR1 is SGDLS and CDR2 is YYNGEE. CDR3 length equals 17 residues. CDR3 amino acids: CASSVGGTPARPDTQYF.

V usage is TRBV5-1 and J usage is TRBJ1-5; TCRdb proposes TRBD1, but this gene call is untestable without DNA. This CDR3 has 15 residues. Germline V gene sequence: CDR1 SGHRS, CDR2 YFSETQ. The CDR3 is CASSFNPDGNQPQHF.

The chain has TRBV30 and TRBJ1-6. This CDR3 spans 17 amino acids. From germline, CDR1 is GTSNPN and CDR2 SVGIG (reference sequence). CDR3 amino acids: CAWSGRHLILPGSPLHF.

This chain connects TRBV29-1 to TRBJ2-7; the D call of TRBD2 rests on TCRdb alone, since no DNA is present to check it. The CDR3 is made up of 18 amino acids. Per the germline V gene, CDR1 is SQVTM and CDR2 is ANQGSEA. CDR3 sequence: CSVLGKSGGGRASYEQYF.

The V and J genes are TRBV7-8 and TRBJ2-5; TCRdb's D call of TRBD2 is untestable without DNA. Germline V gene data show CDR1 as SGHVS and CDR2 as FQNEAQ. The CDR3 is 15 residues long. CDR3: CASSLGGTGGVTQYF.

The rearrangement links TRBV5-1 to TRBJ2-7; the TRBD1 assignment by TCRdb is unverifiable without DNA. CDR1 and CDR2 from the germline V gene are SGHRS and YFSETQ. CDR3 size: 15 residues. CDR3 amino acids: CASSVTAGVGYEQYF.

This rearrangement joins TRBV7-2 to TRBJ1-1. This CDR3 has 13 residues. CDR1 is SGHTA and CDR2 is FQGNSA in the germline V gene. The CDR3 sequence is CASSQDGSTEAFF.

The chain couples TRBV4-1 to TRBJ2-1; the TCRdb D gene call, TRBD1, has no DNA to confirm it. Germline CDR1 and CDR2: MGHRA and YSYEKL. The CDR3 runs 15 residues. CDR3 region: CASSQVGRLYNEQFF.

This chain's CDR3 is CASRRPGQSTGELFF. The gene calls are TRBV6-1 and TRBJ2-2; TCRdb gives TRBD1 as the D gene, but with no DNA this cannot be confirmed. The CDR3 is 15 residues long. Germline assignment: CDR1 MNHNS and CDR2 SASEGT.

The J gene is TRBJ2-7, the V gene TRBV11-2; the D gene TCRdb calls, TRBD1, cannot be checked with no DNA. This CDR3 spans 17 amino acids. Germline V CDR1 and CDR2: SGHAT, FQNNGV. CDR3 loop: CASSFRTTPGGAYEQYF.

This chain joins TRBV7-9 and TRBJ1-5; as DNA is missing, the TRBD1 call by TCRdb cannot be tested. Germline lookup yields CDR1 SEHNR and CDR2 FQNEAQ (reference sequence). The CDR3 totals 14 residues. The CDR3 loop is CASSSRDGTQPQHF.